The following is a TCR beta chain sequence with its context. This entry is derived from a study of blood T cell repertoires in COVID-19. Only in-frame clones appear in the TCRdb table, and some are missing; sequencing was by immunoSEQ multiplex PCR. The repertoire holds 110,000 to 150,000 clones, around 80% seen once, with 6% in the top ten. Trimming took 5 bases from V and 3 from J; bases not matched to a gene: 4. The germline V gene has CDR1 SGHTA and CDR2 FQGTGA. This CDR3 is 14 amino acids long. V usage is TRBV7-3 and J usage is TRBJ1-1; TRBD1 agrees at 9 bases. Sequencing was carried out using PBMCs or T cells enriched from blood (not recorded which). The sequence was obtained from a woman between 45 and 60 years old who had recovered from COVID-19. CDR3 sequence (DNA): TGTGCCAGCAGCCAGACAGGGGGTTACACTGAAGCTTTCTTT. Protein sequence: CASSQTGGYTEAFF.